This TCR beta chain was identified in a study of shared clonotypes between healthy human individuals. Overall study: The donors, a couple of women and a few men, were aged 18 to 49. Points from the study as a whole: Apart from blood, nothing was sampled; tissue repertoires likely differ.

The CDR3 is 13 residues long. Germline lookup yields CDR1 MNHNY and CDR2 SVGAGI (reference sequence). The V and J ends lost 2 bases and 9 bases, in that order; junction bases with no gene match: 3. The study enrolled healthy HIV-negative adults without recent acute infections or vaccinations as donors. For genomic DNA, unsorted samples relied on approximately 100 million PBMCs. TCRdb's copy holds only in-frame clones and misses some; the assay was immunoSEQ multiplex PCR. This sample yields approximately 510,000 clones, of which about four fifths are seen a single time; under 15% belongs to the top ten. With respect to this clone: No antigen is known for it.

Sequences were obtained from PBMCs. The source of this sequence is a woman aged 40 to 49 in good health. Some clones in this sample may be carry-over from other donors' samples. The chain links TRBV6-6 to TRBJ1-4, with 7 bases lining up with TRBD1. Here the CDR3 reads CASSYQRGQKLFF. The CDR3 nucleotides are TGTGCCAGCAGTTACCAGAGGGGGCAAAAACTGTTTTTT.